This entry features one TCR beta chain sequence. Its antigen is still unknown. Extraction and reverse transcription of RNA yielded cDNA as the sequencing template. TCRdb's copy holds only in-frame clones and misses some; the assay was immunoSEQ multiplex PCR. The sample contains about 200,000 clones, roughly 56% of which appear only once. The CDR3 length is 16 residues. The ends were cut back, 6 bases at V and 5 bases at J, with 26 bases in the middle. CDR1 and CDR2 from the germline V gene are SQVTM and ANQGSEA. This record belongs to a study of CD8+ T cells in alopecia areata. Investigators sorted PBMCs to obtain both CD4+ and CD8+ T cells. Findings of the study overall: Scalp samples also yield sequences of resident alphabeta T cells from normal skin.

Sequencing was carried out using CD8+ T cells sorted from blood. The rearrangement links TRBV29-1 to TRBJ2-7, with no clear D. The clonotype comes from a human donor in good health. The CDR3 loop reads CSVVFWAAGSPDEQYF. The DNA of the CDR3 is TGCAGCGTGGTCTTTTGGGCGGCAGGCTCCCCCGACGAGCAGTACTTC.